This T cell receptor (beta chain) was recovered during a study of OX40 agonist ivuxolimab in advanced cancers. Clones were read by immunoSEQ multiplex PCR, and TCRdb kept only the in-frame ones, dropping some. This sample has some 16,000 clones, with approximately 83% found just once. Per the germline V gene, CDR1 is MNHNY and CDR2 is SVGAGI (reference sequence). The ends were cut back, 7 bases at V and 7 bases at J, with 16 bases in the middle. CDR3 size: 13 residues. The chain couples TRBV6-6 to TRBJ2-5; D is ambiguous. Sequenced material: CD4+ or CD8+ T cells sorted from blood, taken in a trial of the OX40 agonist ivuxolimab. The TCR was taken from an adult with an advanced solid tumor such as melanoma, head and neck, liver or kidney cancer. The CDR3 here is CASKEGSFWTQYF. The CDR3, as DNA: TGTGCCAGCAAGGAAGGGTCGTTCTGGACCCAGTACTTC.